Listed below are T cell receptor beta chains from one sample, sequenced in a study of blood T cell repertoires in COVID-19. Using immunoSEQ multiplex PCR, the repertoire was profiled, and TCRdb retains in-frame clones only, with some absent. The top ten clones hold nearly 0.85% of a sample with roughly 110,000 clones, over 70% of them seen once. Sample: peripheral blood. All receptors derive from an older woman with acute or convalescent COVID-19. The CDR3 runs from the conserved cysteine through the conserved F or W. D genes are given only for firm matches.

V gene: TRBV29-1
D gene: .
CDR3 protein: CSVEDTVDNEQFF

V gene: TRBV9
D gene: TRBD1
CDR3 protein: CASSGAGTGDLLTF

V gene: TRBV5-1
D gene: .
CDR3 protein: CASSTWGGGNEKLFF

V gene: TRBV21-1
D gene: .
CDR3 protein: CASSKPTQQGYGYTF

V gene: TRBV10-2
D gene: TRBD1
CDR3 protein: CASSIQGAAFGYTF

V gene: TRBV18
D gene: TRBD2
CDR3 protein: CASSLYATSGGADEQFF

V gene: TRBV9
D gene: .
CDR3 protein: CASSVVAGGYEQYF

V gene: TRBV30
D gene: TRBD1
CDR3 protein: CAWSGTGSQPQHF

V gene: TRBV5-5
D gene: .
CDR3 protein: CASSLVAALNTGELFF

V gene: TRBV19
D gene: TRBD2
CDR3 protein: CASSIPGLAGAGELFF

V gene: TRBV6-1
D gene: TRBD1
CDR3 protein: CASSERGQGGNQPQHF

V gene: TRBV7-9
D gene: .
CDR3 protein: CAIRREAEAFF

V gene: TRBV7-3
D gene: .
CDR3 protein: CASSLRSGVNTGELFF

V gene: TRBV25-1
D gene: .
CDR3 protein: CASEDTHNTEAFF

V gene: TRBV19
D gene: TRBD1
CDR3 protein: CASSIKGQGANTGELFF

V gene: TRBV18
D gene: TRBD1
CDR3 protein: CASSQTGSYNEQFF

V gene: TRBV2
D gene: TRBD1
CDR3 protein: CASLRGLSSYEQYF

V gene: TRBV5-1
D gene: TRBD2
CDR3 protein: CASSPGPILAGASGELFF

V gene: TRBV5-6
D gene: .
CDR3 protein: CASSSLGGLGEKLFF

V gene: TRBV2
D gene: TRBD1
CDR3 protein: CASSDPGTGSEETQYF

V gene: TRBV18
D gene: .
CDR3 protein: CASSPTRNQNTGELFF

V gene: TRBV4-1
D gene: .
CDR3 protein: CASSQDIGGSSYEQYF

V gene: TRBV2
D gene: .
CDR3 protein: CASRRDTLSTDTQYF

V gene: TRBV29-1
D gene: .
CDR3 protein: CSVLTSTDTQYF

V gene: TRBV19
D gene: .
CDR3 protein: CASRNRGNTGELFF

V gene: TRBV11-2
D gene: .
CDR3 protein: CASSLGPGLNQPQHF

V gene: TRBV5-4
D gene: .
CDR3 protein: CASSSPSWGRGQETQYF

V gene: TRBV6-5
D gene: TRBD1
CDR3 protein: CASSTPGTGDQPQHF

V gene: TRBV2
D gene: TRBD1
CDR3 protein: CASSEGPTGGYGYTF

V gene: TRBV5-6
D gene: TRBD1
CDR3 protein: CASSWDSRNEQFF

V gene: TRBV19
D gene: .
CDR3 protein: CASSEDSFLLNF

V gene: TRBV27
D gene: .
CDR3 protein: CASSLSMVRTGELFF

V gene: TRBV2
D gene: TRBD1
CDR3 protein: CASSIRQGEEQYF

V gene: TRBV7-8
D gene: TRBD2
CDR3 protein: CASRRSGGAGNEQFF

V gene: TRBV5-6
D gene: .
CDR3 protein: CASSSTGYQETQYF

V gene: TRBV15
D gene: .
CDR3 protein: CATSWTARDEKLFF

V gene: TRBV5-4
D gene: .
CDR3 protein: CASSPAGGAHSYEQYF

V gene: TRBV19
D gene: .
CDR3 protein: CASSTGRDSPLHF

V gene: TRBV7-9
D gene: .
CDR3 protein: CASSLAWDIHEQYF

V gene: TRBV30
D gene: .
CDR3 protein: CAWSTGSLYQPQHF

V gene: TRBV29-1
D gene: .
CDR3 protein: CSVYKGLTSNTEAFF

V gene: TRBV15
D gene: TRBD2
CDR3 protein: CATSRVLAGDNEQFF

V gene: TRBV5-8
D gene: TRBD2
CDR3 protein: CASSSHFGLAGGPGTDTQYF

V gene: TRBV9
D gene: .
CDR3 protein: CASTQRPGADTQYF

V gene: TRBV6-5
D gene: TRBD1
CDR3 protein: CASIFGVGGGEQYF

V gene: TRBV4-2
D gene: TRBD1
CDR3 protein: CASSQAVQGFYEQYF

V gene: TRBV5-1
D gene: TRBD1
CDR3 protein: CASSLADRGDYGYTF

V gene: TRBV11-2
D gene: TRBD1
CDR3 protein: CASSLRTGDVTIYF

V gene: TRBV30
D gene: TRBD2
CDR3 protein: CAWSVQRASGPYEQYF

V gene: TRBV7-9
D gene: TRBD1
CDR3 protein: CASSLGGTGEPNEQFF

V gene: TRBV30
D gene: .
CDR3 protein: CAWSVKAGKGTEAFF